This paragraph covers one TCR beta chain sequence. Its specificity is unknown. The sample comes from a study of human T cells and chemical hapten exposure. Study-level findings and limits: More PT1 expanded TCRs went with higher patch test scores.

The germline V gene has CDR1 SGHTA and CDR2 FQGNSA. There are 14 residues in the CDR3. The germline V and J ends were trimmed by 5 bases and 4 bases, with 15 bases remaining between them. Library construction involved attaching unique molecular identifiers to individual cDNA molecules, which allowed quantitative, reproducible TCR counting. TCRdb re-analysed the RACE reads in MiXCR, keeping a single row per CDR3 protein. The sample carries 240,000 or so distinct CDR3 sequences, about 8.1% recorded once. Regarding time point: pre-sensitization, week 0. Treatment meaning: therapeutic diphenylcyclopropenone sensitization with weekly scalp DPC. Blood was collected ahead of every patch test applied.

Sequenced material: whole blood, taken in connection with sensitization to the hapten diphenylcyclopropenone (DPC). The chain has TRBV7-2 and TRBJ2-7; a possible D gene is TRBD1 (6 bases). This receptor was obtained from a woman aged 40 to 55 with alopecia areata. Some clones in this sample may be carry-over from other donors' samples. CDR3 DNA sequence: TGTGCCAGCAGCCACACAGGGCTGCGGTACGAGCAGTACTTC. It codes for CASSHTGLRYEQYF.